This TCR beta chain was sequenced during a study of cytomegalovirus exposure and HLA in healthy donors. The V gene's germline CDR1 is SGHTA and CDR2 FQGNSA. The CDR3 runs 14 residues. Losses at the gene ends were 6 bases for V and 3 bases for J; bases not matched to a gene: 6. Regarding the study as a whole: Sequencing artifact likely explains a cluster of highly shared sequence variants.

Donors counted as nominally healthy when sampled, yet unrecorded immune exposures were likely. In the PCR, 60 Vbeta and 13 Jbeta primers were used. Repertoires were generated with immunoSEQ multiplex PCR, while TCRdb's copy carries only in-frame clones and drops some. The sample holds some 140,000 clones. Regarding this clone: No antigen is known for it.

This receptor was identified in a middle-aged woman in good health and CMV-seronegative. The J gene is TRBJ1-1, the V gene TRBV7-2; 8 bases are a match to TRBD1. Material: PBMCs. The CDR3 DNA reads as TGTGCCAGCAGTCGACAGGGGACTTACACTGAAGCTTTCTTT. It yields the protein CASSRQGTYTEAFF.